Listed here are 20 T cell receptor beta chains from one sample, sequenced in a study of Ad26.COV2.S vaccination and SARS-CoV-2 variants. Libraries were prepared by immunoSEQ multiplex PCR; TCRdb keeps only in-frame clonotypes and omits some of them. The table has some 480,000 clones, roughly 85% seen once. The treatment was: about 20 received Ad26.COV2.S at low or high dose, single or two shots; about 5 received placebo; per-sample allocation not given. At day 63 after the first vaccine or placebo injection, samples were drawn. The sequencing used peripheral blood, collected in a trial of Ad26.COV2.S vaccine versus placebo. The source of these receptors is a person aged 18 to 59 who received the Ad26.COV2.S COVID-19 vaccine or a placebo.

V usage is TRBV12-3 or TRBV12-4 and J usage is TRBJ1-2, with TRBD1 identical over 8 bases. J was trimmed by 4 bases and V by 5 bases; bases with no gene match: 3. CDR3 length equals 13 residues. DNA of the CDR3: TGTGCCAGCAGTCGGACAGGGACCTATGGCTACACCTTC. Protein: CASSRTGTYGYTF.

The chain couples TRBV9 to TRBJ2-1, with 9 nucleotides matching TRBD2. The CDR3 sequence is 15 residues long. Germline CDR1 reads SGDLS; CDR2 reads YYNGEE. After removal of 1 base from V and 7 bases from J, the junction contained 6 bases not matched to a gene. CDR3 nucleotides: TGTGCCAGCAGCGTATATGGCGGGAGGGTAAATGAGCAGTTCTTC. Amino acids: CASSVYGGRVNEQFF.

The gene calls are TRBV30 and TRBJ2-1; the match to TRBD2 covers 9 bases. V shed 4 bases and J 6 bases; nucleotides not matched to a gene: 7. This CDR3 comprises 14 residues. The germline gives CDR1 GTSNPN, CDR2 SVGIG (reference sequence). The CDR3 region has the DNA TGTGCCTGGACTAGCGGGAATAGTCGCAATGAGCAGTTCTTC. This translates into CAWTSGNSRNEQFF.

The chain links TRBV24-1 to TRBJ2-3; possibly TRBD1 for D (5 bases). Trimming removed 2 bases at V and 0 bases at J, with 8 bases between. Per the germline V gene, CDR1 is KGHDR and CDR2 is SFDVKD. The CDR3 loop spans 15 amino acids. The chain's CDR3 is CATSDYSGSTDTQYF. CDR3 sequence (DNA): TGTGCCACCAGTGATTACTCAGGGAGCACAGATACGCAGTATTTT.

Concerning this clone: A read error may account for a junction end that differs from germline. The chain carries TRBV6-1 and TRBJ1-6; D is undetermined. Germline V gene sequence: CDR1 MNHNS, CDR2 SASEGT. There are 14 residues in the CDR3. Here the CDR3 DNA reads TGTGCCAGCAGAGAAGAGAGTCGAGCTTCACCCCTCCACTTT. Amino acid sequence: CASREESRASPLHF.

The V and J genes are TRBV19 and TRBJ1-1; D might be TRBD1 (6 bases). V lost 8 bases and J lost 0, with 10 bases in between. The CDR3 loop spans 13 amino acids. CDR1 LNHDA and CDR2 SQIVND come from the germline V gene (reference sequence). This CDR3 is CASGNRVNTEAFF. The DNA of the CDR3 is TGTGCCAGTGGTAACAGGGTGAACACTGAAGCTTTCTTT.

The gene calls are TRBV7-2 and TRBJ2-7; no firm D call. Germline CDR1 is SGHTA and CDR2 is FQGNSA. The length of the CDR3 is 15 residues. Trimming cost V 5 bases and J 5 bases, with 19 bases left between them. The chain's CDR3 is CASSPQTLLADEQYF. CDR3 sequence (DNA): TGTGCCAGCAGCCCCCAGACCCTACTGGCCGACGAGCAGTACTTC.

The chain has TRBV19 and TRBJ2-2; D is unclear. This CDR3 spans 14 amino acids. Germline V gives CDR1 LNHDA, CDR2 SQIVND (reference sequence). The V end was cut by 3 bases, the J end by 1 base, with 6 bases between. The CDR3 bases are TGTGCCAGTAGTATTGTCTGGAACACCGGGGAGCTGTTTTTT. Translation gives CASSIVWNTGELFF.

This clone was counted a single time. CDR3 coding DNA: TGTGCCAGCAGCCCTACTAGCGGGAGTGGTGCGCGTTACAATGAGCAGTTCTTC. This gives the protein CASSPTSGSGARYNEQFF. The J gene is TRBJ2-1, the V gene TRBV7-9, with 11 bases matching TRBD2. The CDR3 runs 18 residues. Germline CDR1 is SEHNR and CDR2 is FQNEAQ (reference sequence). Trimming took 5 bases from V and 4 from J; bases not matched to a gene: 13.

The chain links TRBV27 to TRBJ1-1; maybe TRBD1 (6 bases). This CDR3 region has 15 residues. Germline CDR1 and CDR2: MNHEY and SMNVEV (reference sequence). V shed 4 bases and J shed 3 bases, with 15 bases lying between them. In DNA, the CDR3 is TGTGCCAGCAGTTCTTACGACAGGTGGGACACTGAAGCTTTCTTT. It yields the protein CASSSYDRWDTEAFF.

The chain recombines TRBV2 with TRBJ1-1, with a possible D match to TRBD1 (5 bases). V lost 6 bases to trimming and J lost 1 base, with 9 bases between them. The CDR3 has 13 residues. Per germline, CDR1 SNHLY and CDR2 FYNNEI. CDR3 coding DNA: TGTGCCAGCAGCAGGGAACAGAACACTGAAGCTTTCTTT. It encodes CASSREQNTEAFF.

The chain uses TRBV4-1 and TRBJ2-7; 8 bases match TRBD2. V dropped 5 bases and J dropped 3; count of bases not matched to a gene: 9. CDR1 MGHRA and CDR2 YSYEKL come from the germline V gene. The length of the CDR3 is 15 residues. For the CDR3, the DNA is TGCGCCAGCAGCGTGGTGTTAGCGGGATACTACGAGCAGTACTTC. It encodes CASSVVLAGYYEQYF.

The chain uses TRBV4-3 and TRBJ1-4, with TRBD1 matching 9 bases. CDR3 length: 18 residues. Germline CDR1 LGHNA, CDR2 YSLEER. V dropped 0 bases and J dropped 0; count of bases not matched to a gene: 5. CDR3 bases: TGCGCCAGCAGCCAAGATCGAGGACAGGGGACAACTAATGAAAAACTGTTTTTT. Amino acids: CASSQDRGQGTTNEKLFF.

This clone came up once. The chain employs TRBV27 and TRBJ2-5; 7 nucleotides match TRBD1. V shed 5 bases, J shed 3 bases, and the junction held 18 bases outside the gene matches. Per the germline V gene, CDR1 is MNHEY and CDR2 is SMNVEV (reference sequence). The CDR3 is 18 amino acids. The CDR3 coding sequence is TGTGCCAGCAGTCCTCTAACCGGGACAGAAGGGCCAAAAGAGACCCAGTACTTC. This gives the protein CASSPLTGTEGPKETQYF.

This clone came up a few times. The chain uses TRBV2 and TRBJ2-1; D gene unclear. The CDR3 consists of 12 residues. The germline V gene encodes CDR1 SNHLY and CDR2 FYNNEI. V shed 3 bases and J shed 6 bases, with 6 bases lying between them. The CDR3 bases are TGTGCCAGCAGTGAGGGCCTCAATGAGCAGTTCTTC. It codes for CASSEGLNEQFF.

The chain couples TRBV2 to TRBJ1-5, with unresolved D. Germline lookup yields CDR1 SNHLY and CDR2 FYNNEI. The CDR3 covers 13 residues. Trimming pared 8 bases from V and 3 bases from J, leaving 11 bases between. CDR3 sequence reads: CASCRRYNQPQHF. Written as DNA, the CDR3 is TGTGCCAGCTGCCGACGGTACAATCAGCCCCAGCATTTT.

V is TRBV19 and J is TRBJ2-1; TRBD2 might be the D (5 bases). CDR1 is LNHDA, CDR2 SQIVND, per germline (reference sequence). CDR3 length equals 14 residues. V was cut by 5 bases and J by 0 bases, with 8 bases left in between. CDR3 bases: TGTGCCAGTAGTCCTAGCCACTCCTACAATGAGCAGTTCTTC. This codes for CASSPSHSYNEQFF.

V gene TRBV24-1 combines with J gene TRBJ2-5, with D perhaps matching TRBD2 (7 bases). The V gene's germline CDR1 is KGHDR and CDR2 SFDVKD. The CDR3 length is 14 residues. Trimming removed 4 bases from V and 5 bases from J, with 13 bases in between. The CDR3 region has the DNA TGTGCCACCAGTGAGCCGCGGGGGCGGGAGACCCAGTACTTC. Translating it yields CATSEPRGRETQYF.

The chain combines TRBV19 with TRBJ1-6; 9 nucleotides line up with TRBD1. This CDR3 region has 14 residues. Losses at the gene ends were 6 bases for V and 6 bases for J; bases not matched to a gene: 3. CDR1 and CDR2 (germline): LNHDA, SQIVND (reference sequence). The CDR3 is CASSGTGINSPLHF. CDR3 coding DNA: TGTGCCAGTAGCGGGACAGGGATTAATTCACCCCTCCACTTT. The variable domain in full, completed from reference TRBV19 and TRBJ1-6, reads DGGITQSPKYLFRKEGQNVTLSCEQNLNHDAMYWYRQDPGQGLRLIYYSQIVNDFQKGDIAEGYSVSREKKESFPLTVTSAQKNPTAFYLCASSGTGINSPLHFGNGTRLTVT.

The chain employs TRBV11-2 and TRBJ2-1, with D uncertain. Germline CDR1 is SGHAT and CDR2 is FQNNGV. V lost 3 bases and J lost 5, with 2 bases in between. The CDR3 has 11 amino acids. The DNA of the CDR3 is TGTGCCAGCAGCTTCAACAATGAGCAGTTCTTC. Its translation is CASSFNNEQFF.